These T cell receptor beta chains were read from a single sample in a study of cytomegalovirus exposure and HLA in healthy donors. Using immunoSEQ multiplex PCR, the repertoire was profiled, and TCRdb retains in-frame clones only, with some absent. The sample has around 94,000 clones; approximately 80% are singletons. Material for sequencing was PBMCs. The receptors shown here come from a middle-aged woman in good health and CMV-seronegative. CDR3s include the opening cysteine and the closing phenylalanine or tryptophan. Fields, in order: clone size, J gene, V gene, CDR3 protein. The size of a clone is reported for some rows only, either as once, few or many, or as a class for expanded clones.

clone size: NA; J gene: TRBJ2-7; V gene: TRBV19; CDR3 protein: CATQGRASAGEQYF
clone size: NA; J gene: TRBJ2-1; V gene: TRBV2; CDR3 protein: CASSELGLDNNEQFF
clone size: few; J gene: TRBJ1-2; V gene: TRBV19; CDR3 protein: CASIKRQETTYGYTF
clone size: NA; J gene: TRBJ2-7; V gene: TRBV5-1; CDR3 protein: CASSSTGGYEQYF
clone size: NA; J gene: TRBJ1-1; V gene: TRBV6-5; CDR3 protein: CASTARGLNTEAFF
clone size: NA; J gene: TRBJ2-7; V gene: TRBV11-1; CDR3 protein: CASGGGDNTYEQYF
clone size: NA; J gene: TRBJ1-2; V gene: TRBV9; CDR3 protein: CASGGTASYGYTF
clone size: NA; J gene: TRBJ2-3; V gene: TRBV5-6; CDR3 protein: CASTSPASGARGGTDTQYF
clone size: NA; J gene: TRBJ1-1; V gene: TRBV27; CDR3 protein: CASSRTGAEAFF
clone size: NA; J gene: TRBJ2-7; V gene: TRBV14; CDR3 protein: CASSQGPVVAYEQYF
clone size: NA; J gene: TRBJ2-1; V gene: TRBV2; CDR3 protein: CAGSDWRGFNNEQFF
clone size: NA; J gene: TRBJ1-1; V gene: TRBV25-1; CDR3 protein: CASSEWRSTEAFF
clone size: NA; J gene: TRBJ1-1; V gene: TRBV19; CDR3 protein: CASSMLSSGIGTEAFF
clone size: NA; J gene: TRBJ1-1; V gene: TRBV7-8; CDR3 protein: CASSYSRGAGSTEAFF
clone size: NA; J gene: TRBJ1-6; V gene: TRBV15; CDR3 protein: CATSRRGKQGAVGYSPLHF
clone size: NA; J gene: TRBJ2-3; V gene: TRBV4-3; CDR3 protein: CASSPDRHTDTQYF
clone size: NA; J gene: TRBJ2-5; V gene: TRBV15; CDR3 protein: CATSRDRGGQETQYF
clone size: NA; J gene: TRBJ1-2; V gene: TRBV5-1; CDR3 protein: CASSPSTGAKRGYTF
clone size: NA; J gene: TRBJ2-2; V gene: TRBV13; CDR3 protein: CASSLQRELFF
clone size: few; J gene: TRBJ1-1; V gene: TRBV2; CDR3 protein: CASRNWLGDTEAFF